This record concerns one T cell receptor (beta chain) sequence. The antigen this receptor binds is unknown. No qualities accompany the bases; no much larger clone lies one base away. The data belong to a study of CD4+ T cells in melanoma (dated by TCRdb to the early 2020s). Describing the broader study: Neoantigen-specific CD4+ T cells in human melanoma were what the study investigated. The investigation overall reported the following: Neoantigen-specific CD4+ T cells were reported to be correlated with the function of CD8+ T cells, macrophages and B cells. Neoantigen-specific CD4+ T cells in melanoma were reported to show diverse differentiation states.

As encoded in the germline V gene, CDR1 is SGHDN while CDR2 is FVKESK. The CDR3 runs 15 amino acids, cysteine and phenylalanine included. CDR3 DNA is the only sequence kept; it has 45 bases, read in frame from the first base. V loses 0 bases of germline sequence and J loses 5 bases, and the interval between the two ends is 12 bases. Libraries were made using the immunoSEQ multiplex PCR assay. TCRdb provides this immuneACCESS table in a form limited to in-frame rearrangements. Some clones are lacking; in checked studies, under half of them reflect an unresolved V gene, and why the rest are absent is not known. In this sample the table shows tens of thousands of clones, 55% to 75% of which occur a single time. Under 5.5% of the sample is held by the ten biggest clonotypes. The donors were people with melanoma.

This clonotype originated in a human donor with melanoma. The chain links TRBV14 with TRBJ2-3; no D gene call is confident. Sequencing was done on a sample of tumor tissue. The sequenced DNA is TGTGCCAGCAGCCAAGACAGGACGATCCGAGATACGCAGTATTTT. The encoded protein is CASSQDRTIRDTQYF.